A selection of T cell receptor beta chains follows, all from one sample in a study of T cell responses to AZD1222 COVID-19 vaccine. Generated by immunoSEQ multiplex PCR, the TCRdb table keeps only in-frame clones and is missing some. The sample records over 85,000 clones, around nine tenths being singletons. This specimen was peripheral blood, taken 28 days after the second AZD1222 dose. All receptors come from an adult who received the AZD1222 COVID-19 vaccine. Each CDR3 is given with its conserved first and last residue. The D gene is left open where the match is weak. Size values are once, few and many counts, or a class for expanded clones, and some rows have none.

D: .
J: TRBJ2-3
V: TRBV12-3/TRBV12-4
size: .
CDR3: CASSRRDTQYF
DNA: TGTGCCAGCAGCCGCAGGGACACGCAGTATTTT

D: .
J: TRBJ1-1
V: TRBV14
size: .
CDR3: CASSLRRGATNTEAFF
DNA: TGTGCCAGCAGCCTAAGGAGGGGGGCTACGAACACTGAAGCTTTCTTT

D: TRBD1
J: TRBJ1-4
V: TRBV4-2
size: .
CDR3: CASSHPAGTVPEKLFF
DNA: TGTGCCAGCAGCCACCCCGCCGGGACAGTCCCCGAAAAACTGTTTTTT

D: .
J: TRBJ1-6
V: TRBV15
size: .
CDR3: CATSRDRVAGRALHF
DNA: TGTGCCACCAGCAGAGATCGGGTGGCAGGGAGGGCCCTCCACTTT

D: TRBD2
J: TRBJ2-2
V: TRBV3-1/TRBV3-2
size: .
CDR3: CASSPGLAGGRNTGELFF
DNA: TGTGCCAGCAGCCCGGGACTAGCGGGGGGGCGGAACACCGGGGAGCTGTTTTTT

D: .
J: TRBJ2-2
V: TRBV2
size: .
CDR3: CASRPGRTTGELFF
DNA: TGTGCCAGCAGGCCGGGAAGAACTACCGGGGAGCTGTTTTTT

D: TRBD1
J: TRBJ1-6
V: TRBV2
size: .
CDR3: CASNPTGVSPLHF
DNA: TGTGCCAGCAATCCTACAGGGGTTTCACCCCTCCACTTT

D: .
J: TRBJ1-1
V: TRBV14
size: .
CDR3: CASSQDGFGAEAFF
DNA: TGTGCCAGCAGCCAAGATGGGTTCGGGGCTGAAGCTTTCTTT

D: .
J: TRBJ2-7
V: TRBV6-5
size: .
CDR3: CASSSLQGLSYEQYF
DNA: TGTGCCAGCAGCTCCCTTCAGGGTCTCTCCTACGAGCAGTACTTC

D: TRBD1
J: TRBJ2-5
V: TRBV5-5
size: .
CDR3: CASSLGGQGGTQYF
DNA: TGTGCCAGCAGCCTGGGGGGACAGGGTGGGACCCAGTACTTC

D: .
J: TRBJ2-5
V: TRBV4-3
size: .
CDR3: CASSPTRGYQETQYF
DNA: TGCGCCAGCAGCCCCACCCGGGGTTACCAAGAGACCCAGTACTTC

D: .
J: TRBJ1-1
V: TRBV7-9
size: .
CDR3: CASSFHSPNTEAFF
DNA: TGTGCCAGCAGCTTCCACAGCCCGAACACTGAAGCTTTCTTT

D: .
J: TRBJ1-6
V: TRBV2
size: .
CDR3: CASAQGYSPLHF
DNA: TGTGCCAGCGCACAGGGCTATTCACCCCTCCACTTT

D: TRBD1
J: TRBJ1-2
V: TRBV10-3
size: .
CDR3: CAIRPGQGAIGPNYGYTF
DNA: TGTGCCATCAGACCGGGACAGGGGGCGATCGGCCCCAACTATGGCTACACCTTC

D: .
J: TRBJ2-1
V: TRBV11-3
size: .
CDR3: CASSSGEVYNEQFF
DNA: TGTGCCAGCAGCTCCGGGGAGGTATACAATGAGCAGTTCTTC

D: TRBD1
J: TRBJ2-1
V: TRBV7-8
size: .
CDR3: CASSARDSQQYNEQFF
DNA: TGTGCCAGCAGCGCCCGGGACAGCCAACAGTACAATGAGCAGTTCTTC

D: .
J: TRBJ1-3
V: TRBV19
size: .
CDR3: CATKETSSGNTIYF
DNA: TGTGCCACCAAAGAGACAAGCTCTGGAAACACCATATATTTT

D: .
J: TRBJ1-1
V: TRBV5-1
size: .
CDR3: CASSPDIDTEAFF
DNA: TGCGCCAGCAGCCCCGATATAGACACGGAAGCTTTCTTT

D: TRBD1
J: TRBJ1-2
V: TRBV14
size: .
CDR3: CASSQLGTGFYGYTF
DNA: TGTGCCAGCAGCCAATTAGGGACAGGGTTCTATGGCTACACCTTC

D: .
J: TRBJ1-6
V: TRBV7-6
size: .
CDR3: CASSLRTPSSYNSPLHF
DNA: TGTGCCAGCAGCTTAAGGACACCGAGCTCCTATAATTCACCCCTCCACTTT

D: TRBD2
J: TRBJ2-7
V: TRBV7-2
size: .
CDR3: CASSSLAGGLYF
DNA: TGTGCCAGCAGCTCTCTAGCGGGGGGCCTGTACTTC

D: TRBD1
J: TRBJ1-2
V: TRBV19
size: .
CDR3: CASSPPGQGRYGYTF
DNA: TGTGCCAGTAGTCCCCCGGGACAGGGGAGGTATGGCTACACCTTC

D: .
J: TRBJ1-1
V: TRBV12-5
size: few
CDR3: CASGFFLDPNTEAFF
DNA: TGTGCTAGTGGTTTCTTTCTCGATCCGAACACTGAAGCTTTCTTT

D: .
J: TRBJ2-5
V: TRBV21-1
size: .
CDR3: CASSNLPYRAQETQYF
DNA: TGTGCCAGCAGCAATCTCCCCTACAGGGCTCAAGAGACCCAGTACTTC

D: .
J: TRBJ2-5
V: TRBV7-9
size: .
CDR3: CASSLQRETQYF
DNA: TGTGCCAGCAGCTTACAACGCGAGACCCAGTACTTC

D: .
J: TRBJ2-5
V: TRBV4-3
size: many
CDR3: CASSLETSPGETQYF
DNA: TGCGCCAGCAGCCTGGAGACCTCTCCCGGGGAGACCCAGTACTTC

D: TRBD1
J: TRBJ2-1
V: TRBV10-3
size: .
CDR3: CALGTGYNEQFF
DNA: TGTGCCTTGGGGACAGGGTACAATGAGCAGTTCTTC

D: .
J: TRBJ2-5
V: TRBV3-1/TRBV3-2
size: .
CDR3: CASSFWGEGSSGETQYF
DNA: TGTGCCAGCAGCTTTTGGGGAGAGGGGTCATCGGGAGAGACCCAGTACTTC

D: .
J: TRBJ2-7
V: TRBV5-1
size: .
CDR3: CASGPNRESYEQYF
DNA: TGCGCCAGCGGACCAAACAGGGAATCCTACGAGCAGTACTTC

D: TRBD2
J: TRBJ2-3
V: TRBV7-9
size: .
CDR3: CASSLAPLAGSTDTQYF
DNA: TGTGCCAGCAGCTTAGCCCCCTTAGCGGGGAGCACAGATACGCAGTATTTT

D: .
J: TRBJ1-3
V: TRBV6-6
size: .
CDR3: CASSYSLSSGNTIYF
DNA: TGTGCCAGCAGTTACTCGCTGAGCTCTGGAAACACCATATATTTT

D: .
J: TRBJ2-1
V: TRBV4-1
size: .
CDR3: CASSQDVHEQFF
DNA: TGCGCCAGCAGCCAAGATGTTCATGAGCAGTTCTTC

D: .
J: TRBJ2-2
V: TRBV24-1
size: .
CDR3: CATSDFQGSNTGELFF
DNA: TGTGCCACCAGTGATTTTCAGGGTTCGAACACCGGGGAGCTGTTTTTT

D: TRBD2
J: TRBJ2-7
V: TRBV6-2/TRBV6-3
size: .
CDR3: CASSTLAGSSEQYF
DNA: TGTGCCAGCAGTACCCTAGCGGGGAGTTCCGAGCAGTACTTC

D: TRBD1
J: TRBJ2-5
V: TRBV24-1
size: .
CDR3: CATSDSGQGRKTQYF
DNA: TGTGCCACCAGTGATTCGGGACAGGGGAGGAAGACCCAGTACTTC

D: .
J: TRBJ2-5
V: TRBV7-8
size: .
CDR3: CASSQPPIQETQYF
DNA: TGTGCCAGCAGTCAACCACCGATTCAAGAGACCCAGTACTTC

D: .
J: TRBJ2-7
V: TRBV27
size: once
CDR3: CASSLLTGTYYEQYF
DNA: TGTGCCAGCAGTTTATTAACCGGGACTTACTACGAGCAGTACTTC

D: .
J: TRBJ1-2
V: TRBV29-1
size: .
CDR3: CSVERGSNYGYTF
DNA: TGCAGCGTTGAAAGGGGGTCTAACTATGGCTACACCTTC

D: TRBD2
J: TRBJ2-5
V: TRBV5-1
size: .
CDR3: CASSYLAGVAGAQYF
DNA: TGCGCCAGCAGCTACTTAGCGGGGGTAGCAGGGGCCCAGTACTTC

D: .
J: TRBJ1-2
V: TRBV6-2/TRBV6-3
size: .
CDR3: CASSIDRNYGYTF
DNA: TGTGCCAGCAGTATCGACAGGAACTATGGCTACACCTTC

D: .
J: TRBJ1-5
V: TRBV5-6
size: .
CDR3: CASSLVLQGQGWRQPQHF
DNA: TGTGCCAGCAGCTTGGTTCTGCAGGGGCAGGGGTGGCGGCAGCCCCAGCATTTT

D: TRBD1
J: TRBJ1-1
V: TRBV6-4
size: .
CDR3: CASSDSRGQTEAFF
DNA: TGTGCCAGCAGTGACTCGAGGGGGCAAACTGAAGCTTTCTTT